These T cell receptor beta chains were read from a single sample in a study of naive and memory T cell subsets. TCRdb used MiXCR to reprocess the UMI-ligation and nested PCR reads, holding one entry per CDR3 protein. The data hold roughly 130,000 distinct CDR3 sequences, with 36% observed a single time. The sequenced material came from central memory CD4+ T cells from blood. The source is a human donor in good health. The CDR3 runs from the conserved cysteine through the conserved F or W. The D gene is left open where the match is weak. Some rows have no size entry. The others give once, few or many, or a class for an expanded clone.

d_gene: TRBD1; v_gene: TRBV28; j_gene: TRBJ1-3; len: 15; abundance: once; CDR3aa: CASSLYRGTGNTIYF; CDR3nt: TGTGCCAGCAGTTTGTACAGGGGGACTGGAAACACCATATATTTT
d_gene: TRBD1; v_gene: TRBV20-1; j_gene: TRBJ1-5; len: 15; abundance: NA; CDR3aa: CSARHATDRGRPQHF; CDR3nt: TGCAGTGCTAGACACGCTACGGACAGGGGAAGACCCCAGCATTTT
d_gene: NA; v_gene: TRBV28; j_gene: TRBJ1-2; len: 13; abundance: NA; CDR3aa: CASIQEGGYGYTF; CDR3nt: TGTGCCAGCATCCAGGAGGGAGGCTATGGCTACACCTTC
d_gene: NA; v_gene: TRBV6-6; j_gene: TRBJ1-5; len: 14; abundance: NA; CDR3aa: CASSRGYSNQPQHF; CDR3nt: TGTGCCAGCAGTCGCGGGTATAGCAATCAGCCCCAGCATTTT
d_gene: TRBD1; v_gene: TRBV7-2; j_gene: TRBJ1-1; len: 15; abundance: once; CDR3aa: CASRRSRGRVTEAFF; CDR3nt: TGTGCCAGCAGACGATCCAGGGGGCGGGTCACTGAAGCTTTCTTT
d_gene: TRBD1; v_gene: TRBV6-5; j_gene: TRBJ2-7; len: 12; abundance: few; CDR3aa: CASSQTGGEQYF; CDR3nt: TGTGCCAGCAGCCAGACAGGGGGCGAGCAGTACTTC
d_gene: NA; v_gene: TRBV15; j_gene: TRBJ2-7; len: 13; abundance: few; CDR3aa: CATSRDQGYEQYF; CDR3nt: TGTGCCACCAGCAGGGATCAGGGCTACGAGCAGTACTTC
d_gene: NA; v_gene: TRBV7-3; j_gene: TRBJ2-5; len: 14; abundance: few; CDR3aa: CASSPGTLGETQYF; CDR3nt: TGTGCCAGCAGCCCCGGGACCCTAGGAGAGACCCAGTACTTC
d_gene: TRBD1; v_gene: TRBV30; j_gene: TRBJ1-3; len: 15; abundance: few; CDR3aa: CAWSSGTGSGNTIYF; CDR3nt: TGTGCCTGGAGTTCCGGGACAGGCTCTGGAAACACCATATATTTT
d_gene: NA; v_gene: TRBV2; j_gene: TRBJ2-5; len: 15; abundance: NA; CDR3aa: CASSEAGIDKKTQYF; CDR3nt: TGTGCCAGCAGTGAAGCTGGAATAGATAAAAAGACCCAGTACTTC
d_gene: NA; v_gene: TRBV29-1; j_gene: TRBJ1-5; len: 12; abundance: NA; CDR3aa: CSVGHLDQPQHF; CDR3nt: TGCAGCGTAGGACATCTTGATCAGCCCCAGCATTTT
d_gene: TRBD2; v_gene: TRBV18; j_gene: TRBJ2-1; len: 15; abundance: NA; CDR3aa: CASSSGSGSYNEQFF; CDR3nt: TGTGCCAGCTCGAGCGGGAGTGGTTCCTACAATGAGCAGTTCTTC
d_gene: NA; v_gene: TRBV27; j_gene: TRBJ2-1; len: 15; abundance: NA; CDR3aa: CASSLSREPYNEQFF; CDR3nt: TGTGCCAGCAGTTTATCGAGAGAACCCTACAATGAGCAGTTCTTC
d_gene: NA; v_gene: TRBV20-1; j_gene: TRBJ1-1; len: 13; abundance: NA; CDR3aa: CSANPTGLTEAFF; CDR3nt: TGCAGTGCCAACCCTACAGGTCTCACTGAAGCTTTCTTT
d_gene: NA; v_gene: TRBV3-1; j_gene: TRBJ1-1; len: 14; abundance: many; CDR3aa: CASSPIVRPSEAFF; CDR3nt: TGTGCCAGCAGCCCTATAGTCAGACCTTCTGAAGCTTTCTTT
d_gene: NA; v_gene: TRBV20-1; j_gene: TRBJ2-5; len: 16; abundance: many; CDR3aa: CSVNEVAENLGETQYF; CDR3nt: TGCAGTGTGAATGAGGTGGCGGAAAACCTTGGAGAGACCCAGTACTTC
d_gene: NA; v_gene: TRBV20-1; j_gene: TRBJ2-2; len: 14; abundance: NA; CDR3aa: CSATWGDGTGELFF; CDR3nt: TGCAGTGCTACGTGGGGGGACGGCACCGGGGAGCTGTTTTTT
d_gene: NA; v_gene: TRBV14; j_gene: TRBJ1-3; len: 16; abundance: NA; CDR3aa: CASSLLGGGSGNTIYF; CDR3nt: TGTGCCAGCAGCCTTTTGGGAGGCGGCTCTGGAAACACCATATATTTT
d_gene: NA; v_gene: TRBV20-1; j_gene: TRBJ1-1; len: 12; abundance: many; CDR3aa: CSASIRNTEAFF; CDR3nt: TGCAGTGCTAGCATCAGGAACACTGAAGCTTTCTTT
d_gene: NA; v_gene: TRBV29-1; j_gene: TRBJ2-1; len: 15; abundance: NA; CDR3aa: CSVGMGRYGYNEQFF; CDR3nt: TGCAGCGTTGGCATGGGTCGCTATGGCTACAATGAGCAGTTCTTC
d_gene: NA; v_gene: TRBV7-9; j_gene: TRBJ2-1; len: 15; abundance: NA; CDR3aa: CASSWGDFGGNEQFF; CDR3nt: TGTGCCAGCTCTTGGGGAGATTTCGGCGGAAACGAGCAGTTCTTC
d_gene: TRBD1; v_gene: TRBV20-1; j_gene: TRBJ1-3; len: 16; abundance: few; CDR3aa: CSARDDGQGVGNTIYF; CDR3nt: TGCAGTGCTAGAGATGATGGACAGGGGGTTGGAAACACCATATATTTT
d_gene: NA; v_gene: TRBV6-2/TRBV6-3; j_gene: TRBJ2-7; len: 12; abundance: few; CDR3aa: CASSYQAYEQYF; CDR3nt: TGTGCCAGCAGTTACCAGGCCTACGAGCAGTACTTC
d_gene: NA; v_gene: TRBV6-6; j_gene: TRBJ2-4; len: 11; abundance: NA; CDR3aa: CASNEQNIQYF; CDR3nt: TGTGCCAGCAACGAGCAAAACATTCAGTACTTC
d_gene: NA; v_gene: TRBV6-5; j_gene: TRBJ1-1; len: 13; abundance: few; CDR3aa: CASKGRMNTEAFF; CDR3nt: TGTGCCAGCAAGGGGAGAATGAACACTGAAGCTTTCTTT
d_gene: TRBD1; v_gene: TRBV7-2; j_gene: TRBJ2-7; len: 15; abundance: few; CDR3aa: CASSADRGRFYEQYF; CDR3nt: TGTGCCAGCAGCGCGGACAGGGGGCGCTTCTACGAGCAGTACTTC
d_gene: NA; v_gene: TRBV20-1; j_gene: TRBJ2-2; len: 13; abundance: few; CDR3aa: CSAELSNTGELFF; CDR3nt: TGCAGTGCGGAACTTTCGAACACCGGGGAGCTGTTTTTT
d_gene: NA; v_gene: TRBV7-2; j_gene: TRBJ2-5; len: 14; abundance: NA; CDR3aa: CASSPGRLQETQYF; CDR3nt: TGTGCCAGCAGCCCAGGACGTTTACAAGAGACCCAGTACTTC
d_gene: TRBD1; v_gene: TRBV18; j_gene: TRBJ1-2; len: 14; abundance: NA; CDR3aa: CASSASQGRDGYTF; CDR3nt: TGTGCCAGCTCAGCGTCACAGGGGAGGGATGGCTACACCTTC
d_gene: NA; v_gene: TRBV5-4; j_gene: TRBJ2-3; len: 14; abundance: NA; CDR3aa: CASSSKGFSDTQYF; CDR3nt: TGTGCCAGCAGCTCCAAGGGCTTTTCAGATACGCAGTATTTT
d_gene: NA; v_gene: TRBV6-5; j_gene: TRBJ1-6; len: 13; abundance: few; CDR3aa: CASREDPARPLHF; CDR3nt: TGTGCCAGCAGGGAGGATCCAGCTAGGCCCCTCCACTTT
d_gene: NA; v_gene: TRBV27; j_gene: TRBJ1-6; len: 16; abundance: NA; CDR3aa: CASSLTGREGYSPLHF; CDR3nt: TGTGCCAGCAGTTTGACGGGCCGGGAGGGGTATTCACCCCTCCACTTT
d_gene: TRBD2; v_gene: TRBV4-1; j_gene: TRBJ2-7; len: 13; abundance: few; CDR3aa: CASSQGLAYEQYF; CDR3nt: TGCGCCAGCAGCCAAGGACTAGCTTACGAGCAGTACTTC
d_gene: NA; v_gene: TRBV2; j_gene: TRBJ2-6; len: 14; abundance: few; CDR3aa: CASMRLAGANVLTF; CDR3nt: TGTGCCAGCATGAGGTTAGCTGGGGCCAACGTCCTGACTTTC
d_gene: TRBD1; v_gene: TRBV4-1; j_gene: TRBJ2-7; len: 15; abundance: NA; CDR3aa: CASSFTGGSVGEQYF; CDR3nt: TGCGCCAGCAGCTTCACAGGGGGCTCGGTGGGCGAGCAGTACTTC
d_gene: NA; v_gene: TRBV3-1; j_gene: TRBJ1-2; len: 15; abundance: NA; CDR3aa: CASSPSGWQSNGYTF; CDR3nt: TGTGCCAGCAGCCCAAGCGGCTGGCAGTCTAATGGCTACACCTTC
d_gene: NA; v_gene: TRBV6-5; j_gene: TRBJ1-3; len: 17; abundance: few; CDR3aa: CASSYSIWGSSGNTIYF; CDR3nt: TGTGCCAGCAGTTACTCGATTTGGGGAAGCTCTGGAAACACCATATATTTT
d_gene: NA; v_gene: TRBV7-2; j_gene: TRBJ2-4; len: 12; abundance: few; CDR3aa: CASSLDRQSQYF; CDR3nt: TGTGCCAGCAGCTTGGACAGACAGAGCCAGTACTTC
d_gene: NA; v_gene: TRBV28; j_gene: TRBJ2-2; len: 12; abundance: NA; CDR3aa: CASTQRTGELFF; CDR3nt: TGTGCCAGCACCCAAAGAACCGGGGAGCTGTTTTTT
d_gene: NA; v_gene: TRBV24-1; j_gene: TRBJ2-1; len: 12; abundance: NA; CDR3aa: CATSESSPEQFF; CDR3nt: TGTGCCACCAGTGAATCGTCTCCTGAGCAGTTCTTC
d_gene: NA; v_gene: TRBV6-5; j_gene: TRBJ1-1; len: 14; abundance: few; CDR3aa: CASRNTGWDTEAFF; CDR3nt: TGTGCCAGCAGGAATACAGGGTGGGACACTGAAGCTTTCTTT
d_gene: NA; v_gene: TRBV7-9; j_gene: TRBJ2-5; len: 16; abundance: NA; CDR3aa: CASSWTSGVRGETQYF; CDR3nt: TGTGCCAGCAGCTGGACCTCAGGTGTACGCGGCGAGACCCAGTACTTC
d_gene: TRBD1; v_gene: TRBV3-1; j_gene: TRBJ1-3; len: 15; abundance: NA; CDR3aa: CASSRQGNSGNTIYF; CDR3nt: TGTGCCAGCAGCCGACAGGGAAACTCTGGAAACACCATATATTTT
d_gene: NA; v_gene: TRBV5-1; j_gene: TRBJ2-3; len: 14; abundance: few; CDR3aa: CASSFTSQPDTQYF; CDR3nt: TGCGCCAGCAGCTTTACTAGCCAACCAGATACGCAGTATTTT
d_gene: TRBD1; v_gene: TRBV11-2; j_gene: TRBJ1-1; len: 15; abundance: NA; CDR3aa: CASSLAGQRNTEAFF; CDR3nt: TGTGCCAGCAGCTTAGCGGGACAGAGGAACACTGAAGCTTTCTTT
d_gene: TRBD2; v_gene: TRBV28; j_gene: TRBJ2-3; len: 14; abundance: many; CDR3aa: CASSSRGGSDTQYF; CDR3nt: TGTGCCAGCAGTTCACGCGGGGGTTCAGATACGCAGTATTTT
d_gene: NA; v_gene: TRBV10-3; j_gene: TRBJ1-1; len: 15; abundance: NA; CDR3aa: CAIAAGEGLFTEAFF; CDR3nt: TGTGCCATCGCGGCCGGGGAGGGATTGTTCACTGAAGCTTTCTTT
d_gene: NA; v_gene: TRBV4-2; j_gene: TRBJ2-1; len: 18; abundance: NA; CDR3aa: CASSQDSLANRGYNEQFF; CDR3nt: TGTGCCAGCAGCCAAGATTCCCTCGCCAATAGGGGATACAATGAGCAGTTCTTC
d_gene: TRBD2; v_gene: TRBV7-2; j_gene: TRBJ2-1; len: 16; abundance: NA; CDR3aa: CASSLTSGGGQNEQFF; CDR3nt: TGTGCCAGCAGCTTGACTAGCGGTGGGGGACAGAATGAGCAGTTCTTC
d_gene: NA; v_gene: TRBV28; j_gene: TRBJ2-3; len: 13; abundance: NA; CDR3aa: CASQRVDTDTQYF; CDR3nt: TGTGCCAGCCAGAGAGTGGATACAGATACGCAGTATTTT
d_gene: NA; v_gene: TRBV18; j_gene: TRBJ1-1; len: 14; abundance: NA; CDR3aa: CASSPRGGVTEAFF; CDR3nt: TGTGCCAGCTCACCCCGGGGGGGGGTAACTGAAGCTTTCTTT
d_gene: TRBD1; v_gene: TRBV5-6; j_gene: TRBJ2-7; len: 14; abundance: NA; CDR3aa: CASSPWDSPREQYF; CDR3nt: TGTGCCAGCAGCCCATGGGACAGCCCCCGGGAGCAGTACTTC
d_gene: NA; v_gene: TRBV28; j_gene: TRBJ2-1; len: 14; abundance: many; CDR3aa: CASSLYQGSSEQFF; CDR3nt: TGTGCCAGCAGTTTATATCAGGGTAGTAGTGAGCAGTTCTTC
d_gene: NA; v_gene: TRBV5-1; j_gene: TRBJ2-1; len: 15; abundance: NA; CDR3aa: CASSPPMTGYSEQFF; CDR3nt: TGCGCCAGCAGCCCCCCAATGACAGGATACAGTGAGCAGTTCTTC
d_gene: NA; v_gene: TRBV5-4; j_gene: TRBJ2-5; len: 12; abundance: NA; CDR3aa: CASSLDGETQYF; CDR3nt: TGTGCCAGCAGCTTGGATGGAGAGACCCAGTACTTC
d_gene: TRBD2; v_gene: TRBV6-1; j_gene: TRBJ2-3; len: 16; abundance: NA; CDR3aa: CASSGRASGSGDTQYF; CDR3nt: TGTGCCAGCAGTGGTAGGGCTAGCGGGAGCGGAGATACGCAGTATTTT
d_gene: NA; v_gene: TRBV10-3; j_gene: TRBJ2-7; len: 13; abundance: NA; CDR3aa: CAISRQTEFLPDF; CDR3nt: TGTGCCATCAGTAGACAGACAGAGTTCCTACCCGACTTC
d_gene: NA; v_gene: TRBV4-2; j_gene: TRBJ1-1; len: 16; abundance: NA; CDR3aa: CASSPGTQNLNTEAFF; CDR3nt: TGTGCCAGCAGCCCCGGGACACAGAACTTGAACACTGAAGCTTTCTTT
d_gene: TRBD1; v_gene: TRBV25-1; j_gene: TRBJ2-1; len: 15; abundance: NA; CDR3aa: CASSDFGTVGSEQFF; CDR3nt: TGTGCCAGCAGTGACTTCGGGACAGTAGGTAGTGAGCAGTTCTTC